Below, one T cell receptor (beta chain) is given with its context. These data originate in a study of CD8 T cells in Susac syndrome. Reverse transcription of about 0.5 to 1 ug RNA used random hexamers. TCRdb processed the immunoSEQ multiplex PCR reads anew with MiXCR; each CDR3 protein has one entry. The data contain about 190,000 distinct CDR3 sequences, 95% of them seen just once; the ten biggest clones take up around 0.16%. V lost 2 bases and J lost 3, with 8 bases in between. CDR3 length: 12 residues. Germline CDR1 is SQVTM and CDR2 is ANQGSEA. Source material: CD8+ T cells from PBMCs. The sequence was obtained from a human donor with Susac syndrome. The chain has TRBV29-1 and TRBJ2-7; weak D call: TRBD1 (6 bases). The DNA of the CDR3 is TGCAGCGTTGAAAAGGACAGCTACGAGCAGTACTTC. It codes for CSVEKDSYEQYF.